Sequencing of this T cell receptor beta chain was carried out in a study of blood T cell repertoires in COVID-19. Study-wide context: Italy, Spain and the United States were the sources of the convalescent and acute COVID-19 samples. Sources were T cells, B-cell-depleted T cells, or PBMCs; the material itself was cDNA or gDNA.

As processed by the authors: Reference gene primer amplification gave nucleated cell count estimates. Repertoires were generated with immunoSEQ multiplex PCR, while TCRdb's copy carries only in-frame clones and drops some. That table gives V, J and clone size, and the DNA gave D and trimming. The sample yields some 530,000 clones, 75% to 90% seen once. J lost 2 bases, V lost 0 bases, and 11 bases had no gene match. From germline, CDR1 is GTSNPN and CDR2 SVGIG (reference sequence). The CDR3 has 17 amino acids. This clone was picked up a small number of times. The sequencing input was peripheral blood. The TCR comes from a human donor in a cohort sampled during active COVID-19. This sequence joins TRBV30 and TRBJ2-7, with TRBD1 matching 9 bases. The CDR3 DNA reads as TGTGCCTGGAGTGTAATGACAAAGGGGACAGGGCCCTACGAGCAGTACTTC. It is translated as CAWSVMTKGTGPYEQYF.